These 20 T cell receptor beta chains came from one sample sequenced in a study of control samples from healthy donors and cancer patients. The table came from immunoSEQ multiplex PCR; TCRdb's copy has only in-frame clones and leaves some out. The sample carries around 130,000 clones, roughly 88% recorded once. The sample consisted of blood. These receptors came from a man in his forties or fifties in good health.

The rearrangement joins TRBV6-5 to TRBJ1-1, with TRBD1 as a possible D gene (5 bases). From germline, CDR1 is MNHEY and CDR2 SVGAGI. Trimming cost V 7 bases and J 1 base, with 13 bases left between them. This CDR3 comprises 14 residues. CDR3 DNA sequence: TGTGCCAGCATCCGCGGTGGACAGAACACTGAAGCTTTCTTT. As protein: CASIRGGQNTEAFF.

The genes are TRBV27 and TRBJ2-7, with D perhaps matching TRBD1 (6 bases). With 6 bases removed from V and 6 bases from J, the gap between germline ends came to 18 bases. Per germline, CDR1 MNHEY and CDR2 SMNVEV (reference sequence). This CDR3 comprises 14 residues. As DNA, the CDR3 is TGTGCCAGCAGCCTTATAGGGACATCGCGCGAGCAGTACTTC. Protein sequence: CASSLIGTSREQYF.

This clone showed up just once. The chain combines TRBV14 with TRBJ2-7; perhaps TRBD2 as D (5 bases). Germline lookup yields CDR1 SGHDN and CDR2 FVKESK. V was pared by 4 bases and J by 0 bases, with 16 bases between. This CDR3 is built from 16 residues. DNA for the CDR3: TGTGCCAGCAGCCCCCTGAAAGCGGCGTACTCCTACGAGCAGTACTTC. This sequence encodes CASSPLKAAYSYEQYF.

This clone was seen once. In DNA form, the CDR3 reads TGTGCCAGCACTTATGGGACCTATGGCTACACCTTC. Amino acid sequence: CASTYGTYGYTF. The J gene is TRBJ1-2, the V gene TRBV2; D is perhaps TRBD1 (5 bases). CDR1 and CDR2 from the germline V gene are SNHLY and FYNNEI. The CDR3 runs to 12 residues. Trimming shortened V by 7 bases and J by 4 bases, and 10 bases separated the two germline ends.

Points on this clone: The sample contains more than one DNA sequence encoding this CDR3. The chain uses TRBV24-1 and TRBJ1-4; the D gene is possibly TRBD1 (6 bases). CDR3 length equals 14 residues. Germline V gives CDR1 KGHDR, CDR2 SFDVKD. V was trimmed by 5 bases and J by 7 bases, leaving 13 bases between them. The CDR3 sequence: CATSARGLGEKLFF. The CDR3 DNA sequence: TGTGCCACCAGTGCCAGGGGCCTAGGTGAAAAACTGTTTTTT.

The CDR3 is CASSPTGGNYEQYF. DNA for the CDR3: TGTGCCAGCAGCCCCACGGGGGGTAACTACGAGCAGTACTTC. The V gene is TRBV7-3, the J gene TRBJ2-7; the match to TRBD2 covers 7 bases. CDR1 and CDR2 (germline): SGHTA, FQGTGA. V gave up 5 bases and J gave up 3 bases; unmatched junction bases: 7. This CDR3 is built from 14 residues.

The chain couples TRBV12-2 to TRBJ1-5. TRBV12-2 is listed as a pseudogene. This CDR3 is built from 16 residues. CDR3 nucleotides: TGTGCAAGTCGCTTAAGAGGTCCCACAGACAATCAGCCCCAGCATTTT. Translated, it gives CASRLRGPTDNQPQHF.

This clone was observed a single time. The rearrangement uses TRBV11-1 and TRBJ2-5; TRBD1 aligns across 7 bases. The junction had 4 bases not matched to a gene; V was cut back by 5 bases and J by 1 base. There are 14 residues in the CDR3. Germline V gives CDR1 SGHAT, CDR2 FQDESV (reference sequence). CDR3 sequence: CASSRRQGQETQYF. CDR3 DNA: TGTGCCAGCAGCAGGCGACAGGGCCAAGAGACCCAGTACTTC.

The chain couples TRBV20-1 to TRBJ2-7, with D perhaps being TRBD1 or TRBD2 (6 bases each). Deletions cut 8 bases from V and 10 bases from J, with 18 bases between. The V gene's germline CDR1 is DFQATT and CDR2 SNEGSKA (reference sequence). This CDR3 region has 11 residues. CDR3: CSLWGAPGQYF. Written as DNA, the CDR3 is TGCAGTCTCTGGGGGGCGCCGGGACAGTACTTC.

The table lists this clone with many counts. The chain links TRBV6-5 to TRBJ1-1, with a tentative D call TRBD1 (5 bases). CDR1 and CDR2 from the germline V gene are MNHEY and SVGAGI. V lost 0 bases and J lost 2, with 7 bases in between. CDR3 length: 14 amino acids. CDR3 residues: CASSYSRGNTEAFF. CDR3 coding DNA: TGTGCCAGCAGTTACTCGAGGGGAAACACTGAAGCTTTCTTT.

This chain joins TRBV5-5 and TRBJ2-7; 8 bases align to TRBD1. Germline CDR1 SGHKS, CDR2 YYEKEE (reference sequence). The CDR3 totals 12 residues. V shed 5 bases, J shed 6 bases, and the junction held 4 bases outside the gene matches. The CDR3 sequence is CASSRDRGEQYF. The CDR3 DNA sequence: TGTGCCAGCAGTCGCGACAGGGGCGAGCAGTACTTC.

This clone was picked up a small number of times. V gene TRBV5-5 combines with J gene TRBJ2-7; TRBD2 matches 9 bases. In germline, CDR1 is SGHKS, CDR2 YYEKEE (reference sequence). After removal of 1 base from V and 1 base from J, the junction contained 6 bases not matched to a gene. This CDR3 comprises 16 residues. DNA of the CDR3: TGTGCCAGCAGCTTGTCGTTAGCGGGGGCATCCTACGAGCAGTACTTC. Its protein product is CASSLSLAGASYEQYF. The full variable domain, rest sourced from reference TRBV5-5 and TRBJ2-7, is DAGVTQSPTHLIKTRGQQVTLRCSPISGHKSVSWYQQVLGQGPQFIFQYYEKEERGRGNFPDRFSARQFPNYSSELNVNALLLGDSALYLCASSLSLAGASYEQYFGPGTRLTVT.

V is TRBV6-5 and J is TRBJ2-6, with D perhaps TRBD1 (5 bases). The V end was cut by 2 bases, the J end by 0 bases, with 8 bases between. CDR1 and CDR2 (germline): MNHEY, SVGAGI. The CDR3 has 16 amino acids. CDR3 protein: CASSYQGSSGANVLTF. The CDR3 DNA follows: TGTGCCAGCAGTTACCAGGGATCCTCTGGGGCCAACGTCCTGACTTTC.

V and J are TRBV5-4 and TRBJ2-7, with a possible D match to TRBD2 (7 bases). Trimming took off 4 bases at V and 4 bases at J, with 15 bases between the two ends. There are 14 residues in the CDR3. The germline V gene has CDR1 SGHNT and CDR2 YYREEE (reference sequence). Here the CDR3 DNA reads TGTGCCAGCAGCCCGGGCGGGGGCCGATACGAGCAGTACTTC. It specifies CASSPGGGRYEQYF. Complete variable domain (other parts from reference TRBV5-4 and TRBJ2-7): ETGVTQSPTHLIKTRGQQVTLRCSSQSGHNTVSWYQQALGQGPQFIFQYYREEENGRGNFPPRFSGLQFPNYSSELNVNALELDDSALYLCASSPGGGRYEQYFGPGTRLTVT.

This clone was detected only once. J is TRBJ2-3 and V is TRBV6-6, with TRBD2 identical over 7 bases. Per germline, CDR1 MNHNY and CDR2 SVGAGI (reference sequence). This CDR3 is built from 16 residues. Germline trimming cut 3 bases from V and 1 base from J; bases unmatched to any gene: 7. The DNA of the CDR3 is TGTGCCAGCAGTTATTTTGGCGGGAGAGGCACAGATACGCAGTATTTT. Translating gives CASSYFGGRGTDTQYF.

This clone was observed a handful of times. The V call is TRBV11-3, the J call TRBJ1-2; no reliable D call. This CDR3 contains 16 residues. V gave up 0 bases and J gave up 0 bases, with 11 bases separating them. Germline V lookup: CDR1 SGHNT, CDR2 YENEEA. The CDR3 DNA follows: TGTGCCAGCAGCTTAGATCCCGGCTCAGCTAACTATGGCTACACCTTC. It is translated as CASSLDPGSANYGYTF.

This rearrangement joins TRBV5-6 to TRBJ2-5, with D perhaps matching TRBD1 (6 bases). Per germline, CDR1 SGHDT and CDR2 YYEEEE. The CDR3 totals 15 residues. The V gene lost 0 bases and the J gene lost 5 bases, with 14 bases spanning the gap. The DNA of the CDR3 is TGTGCCAGCAGCTTGGGCCAGGGGATCTTGGAGACCCAGTACTTC. Protein product: CASSLGQGILETQYF.

The rearrangement uses TRBV5-6 and TRBJ1-2; tentatively, D is TRBD1 (5 bases). CDR1 SGHDT and CDR2 YYEEEE come from the germline V gene. This CDR3 has 13 amino acids. The V and J ends lost 4 bases and 7 bases respectively, with 14 bases between them. CDR3 residues: CASSPGLYGGYTF. The CDR3, as DNA: TGTGCCAGCAGCCCGGGACTATACGGTGGCTACACCTTC.

The table lists this clone with a few counts. This chain links TRBV28 with TRBJ2-7, with TRBD2 matching over 8 bases. Germline V gene sequence: CDR1 MDHEN, CDR2 SYDVKM. Germline trimming cut 5 bases from V and 3 bases from J; bases unmatched to any gene: 9. This CDR3 comprises 15 residues. CDR3 coding DNA: TGTGCCAGCAGTCTACGGGGGGGACCTTACTACGAGCAGTACTTC. Its protein product is CASSLRGGPYYEQYF.

The J gene is TRBJ1-2, the V gene TRBV2; 9 bases match TRBD1. With V trimmed by 4 bases and J by 4 bases, 1 base remained unmatched. This CDR3 has 13 amino acids. Germline lookup yields CDR1 SNHLY and CDR2 FYNNEI. Here the CDR3 reads CASSAGQGYGYTF. In DNA, the CDR3 is TGTGCCAGCAGTGCGGGACAGGGCTATGGCTACACCTTC.